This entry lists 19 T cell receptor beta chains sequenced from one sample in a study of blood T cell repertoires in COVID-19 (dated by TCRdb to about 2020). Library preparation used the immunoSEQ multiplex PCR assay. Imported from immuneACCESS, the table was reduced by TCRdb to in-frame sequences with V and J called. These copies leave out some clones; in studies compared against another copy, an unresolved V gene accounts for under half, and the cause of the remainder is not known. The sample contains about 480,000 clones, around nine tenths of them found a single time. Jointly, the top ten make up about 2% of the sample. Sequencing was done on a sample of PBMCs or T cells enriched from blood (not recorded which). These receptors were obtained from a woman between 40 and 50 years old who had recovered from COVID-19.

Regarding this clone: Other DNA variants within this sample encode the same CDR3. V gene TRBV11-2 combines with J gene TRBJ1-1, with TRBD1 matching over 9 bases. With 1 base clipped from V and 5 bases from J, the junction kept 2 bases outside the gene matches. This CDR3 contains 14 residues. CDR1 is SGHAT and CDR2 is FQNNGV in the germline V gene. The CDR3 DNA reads TGTGCCAGCAGCTTAGGGGGACAGGGTACTGAAGCTTTCTTT. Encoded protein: CASSLGGQGTEAFF.

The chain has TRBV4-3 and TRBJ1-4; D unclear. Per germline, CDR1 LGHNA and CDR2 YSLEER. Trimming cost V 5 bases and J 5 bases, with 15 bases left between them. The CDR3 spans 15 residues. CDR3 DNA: TGCGCCAGCAGCTCCGAACACAGAGAAAATGAAAAACTGTTTTTT. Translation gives CASSSEHRENEKLFF.

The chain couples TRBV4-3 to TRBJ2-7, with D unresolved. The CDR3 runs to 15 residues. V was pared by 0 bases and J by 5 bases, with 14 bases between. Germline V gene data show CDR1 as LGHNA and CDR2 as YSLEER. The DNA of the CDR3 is TGCGCCAGCAGCCAAGATCGGTCCGAAGAGGACGAGCAGTACTTC. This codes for CASSQDRSEEDEQYF.

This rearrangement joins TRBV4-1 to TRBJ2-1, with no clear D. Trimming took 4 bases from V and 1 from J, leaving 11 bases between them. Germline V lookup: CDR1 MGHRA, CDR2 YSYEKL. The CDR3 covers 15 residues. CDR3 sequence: CASSLLAISYNEQFF. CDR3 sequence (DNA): TGCGCCAGCAGCCTCTTAGCCATTTCCTACAATGAGCAGTTCTTC.

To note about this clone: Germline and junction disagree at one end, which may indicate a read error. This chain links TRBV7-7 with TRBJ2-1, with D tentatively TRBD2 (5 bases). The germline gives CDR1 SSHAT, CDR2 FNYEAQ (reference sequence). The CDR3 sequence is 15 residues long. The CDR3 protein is CASSSLGGSYNEQFF. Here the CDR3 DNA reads TGTGCTAGCAGCTCTCTTGGAGGCTCCTACAATGAGCAGTTCTTC.

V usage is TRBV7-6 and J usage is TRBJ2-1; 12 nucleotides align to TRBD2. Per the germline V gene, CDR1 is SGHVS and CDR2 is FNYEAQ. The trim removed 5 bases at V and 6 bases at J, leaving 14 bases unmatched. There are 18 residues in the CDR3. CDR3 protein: CASSPNIPTSGSGNEQFF. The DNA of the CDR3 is TGTGCCAGCAGCCCAAATATACCGACTAGCGGGAGTGGCAATGAGCAGTTCTTC.

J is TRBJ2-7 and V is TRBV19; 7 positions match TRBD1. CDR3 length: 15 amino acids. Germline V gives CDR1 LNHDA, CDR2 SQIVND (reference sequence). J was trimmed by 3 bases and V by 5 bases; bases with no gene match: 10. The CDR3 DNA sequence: TGTGCCAGTAGTGAGGACAGGTCCCGAATCTACGAGCAGTACTTC. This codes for CASSEDRSRIYEQYF.

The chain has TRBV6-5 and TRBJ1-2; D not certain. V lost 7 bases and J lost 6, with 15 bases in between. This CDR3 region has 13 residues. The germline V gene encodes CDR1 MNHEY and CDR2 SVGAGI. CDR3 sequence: CASTQHILDGYTF. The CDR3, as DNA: TGTGCCAGCACCCAACATATTCTCGATGGCTACACCTTC.

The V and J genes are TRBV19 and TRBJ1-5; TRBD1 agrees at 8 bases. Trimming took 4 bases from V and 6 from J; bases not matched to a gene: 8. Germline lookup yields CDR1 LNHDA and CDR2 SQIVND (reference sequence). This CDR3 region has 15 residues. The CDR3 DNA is TGTGCCAGTAGTACAGGACAGGGTCTTCCTCAGCCCCAGCATTTT. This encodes CASSTGQGLPQPQHF.

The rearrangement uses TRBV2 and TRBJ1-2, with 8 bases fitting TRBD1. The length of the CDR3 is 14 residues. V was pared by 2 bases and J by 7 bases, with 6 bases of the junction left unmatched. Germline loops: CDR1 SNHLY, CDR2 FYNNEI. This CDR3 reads CASSELDRVSGYTF. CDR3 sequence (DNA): TGTGCCAGCAGTGAACTGGACAGGGTGAGTGGCTACACCTTC.

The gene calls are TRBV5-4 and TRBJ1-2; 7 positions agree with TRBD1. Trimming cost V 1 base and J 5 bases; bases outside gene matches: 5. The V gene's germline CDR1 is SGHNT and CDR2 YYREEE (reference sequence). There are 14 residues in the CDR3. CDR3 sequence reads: CASSLIQGEYGYTF. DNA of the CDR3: TGTGCCAGCAGCTTGATCCAGGGGGAATATGGCTACACCTTC.

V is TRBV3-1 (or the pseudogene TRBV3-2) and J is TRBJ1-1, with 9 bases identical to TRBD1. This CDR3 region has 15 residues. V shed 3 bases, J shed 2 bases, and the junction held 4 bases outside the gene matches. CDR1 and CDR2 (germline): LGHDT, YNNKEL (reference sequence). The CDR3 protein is CASSQKGQGNTEAFF. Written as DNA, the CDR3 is TGTGCCAGCAGCCAGAAGGGACAGGGAAACACTGAAGCTTTCTTT.

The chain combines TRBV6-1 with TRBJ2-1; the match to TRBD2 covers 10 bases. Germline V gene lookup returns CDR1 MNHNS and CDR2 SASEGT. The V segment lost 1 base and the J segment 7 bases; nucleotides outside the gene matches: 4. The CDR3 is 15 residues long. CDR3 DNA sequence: TGTGCCAGCAGTGAAGGACTAGCGGGCCAGAATGAGCAGTTCTTC. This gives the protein CASSEGLAGQNEQFF.

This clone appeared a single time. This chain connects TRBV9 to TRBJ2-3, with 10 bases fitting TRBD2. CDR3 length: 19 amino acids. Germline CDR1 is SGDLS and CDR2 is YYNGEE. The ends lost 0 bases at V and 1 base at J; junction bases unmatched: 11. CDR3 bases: TGTGCCAGCAGCGTAGGGTTGAGCGGGAGGGCCCTCGGCACAGATACGCAGTATTTT. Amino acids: CASSVGLSGRALGTDTQYF.

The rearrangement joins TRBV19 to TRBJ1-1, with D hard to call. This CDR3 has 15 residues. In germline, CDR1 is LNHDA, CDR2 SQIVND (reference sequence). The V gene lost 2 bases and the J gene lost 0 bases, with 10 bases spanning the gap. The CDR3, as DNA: TGTGCCAGTAGTATATCTCCAGTGATGAACACTGAAGCTTTCTTT. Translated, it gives CASSISPVMNTEAFF.

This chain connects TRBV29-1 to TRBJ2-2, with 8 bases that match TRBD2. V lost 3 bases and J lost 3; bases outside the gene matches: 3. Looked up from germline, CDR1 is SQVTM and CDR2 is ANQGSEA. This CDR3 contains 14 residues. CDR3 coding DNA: TGCAGCGTTGACCCGGGAGGGTACACCGGGGAGCTGTTTTTT. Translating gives CSVDPGGYTGELFF.

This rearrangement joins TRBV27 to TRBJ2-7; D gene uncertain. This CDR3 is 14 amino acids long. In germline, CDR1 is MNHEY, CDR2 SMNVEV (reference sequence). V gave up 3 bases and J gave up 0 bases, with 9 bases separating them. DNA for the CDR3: TGTGCCAGCAGTTTCGTCGGTTCCTCCTACGAGCAGTACTTC. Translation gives CASSFVGSSYEQYF.

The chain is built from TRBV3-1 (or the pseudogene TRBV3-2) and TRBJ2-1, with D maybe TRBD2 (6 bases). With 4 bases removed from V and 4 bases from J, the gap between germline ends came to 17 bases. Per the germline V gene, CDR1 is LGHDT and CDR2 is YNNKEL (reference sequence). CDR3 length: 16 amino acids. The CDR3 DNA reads TGTGCCAGCAGCCCCCACGGGCTAGCGAGGTACAATGAGCAGTTCTTC. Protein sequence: CASSPHGLARYNEQFF.

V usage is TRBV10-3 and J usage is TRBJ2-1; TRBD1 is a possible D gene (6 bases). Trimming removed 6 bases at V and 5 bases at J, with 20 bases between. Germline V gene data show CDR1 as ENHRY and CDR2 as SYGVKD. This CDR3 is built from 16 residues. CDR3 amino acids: CAIRGGTGSQDNEQFF. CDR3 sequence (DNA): TGTGCCATCAGGGGTGGAACAGGGAGTCAGGACAATGAGCAGTTCTTC.